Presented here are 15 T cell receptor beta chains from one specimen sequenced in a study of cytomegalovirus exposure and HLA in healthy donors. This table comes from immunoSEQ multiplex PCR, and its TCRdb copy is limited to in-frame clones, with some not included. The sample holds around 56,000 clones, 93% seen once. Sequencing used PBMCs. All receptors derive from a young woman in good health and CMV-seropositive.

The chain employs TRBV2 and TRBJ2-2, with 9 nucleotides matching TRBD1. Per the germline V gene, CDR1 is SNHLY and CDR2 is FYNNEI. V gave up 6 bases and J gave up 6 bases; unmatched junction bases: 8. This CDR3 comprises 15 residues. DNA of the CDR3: TGTGCCAGCAGCGCCGGGACAGGGTATGCCGGGGAGCTGTTTTTT. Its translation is CASSAGTGYAGELFF.

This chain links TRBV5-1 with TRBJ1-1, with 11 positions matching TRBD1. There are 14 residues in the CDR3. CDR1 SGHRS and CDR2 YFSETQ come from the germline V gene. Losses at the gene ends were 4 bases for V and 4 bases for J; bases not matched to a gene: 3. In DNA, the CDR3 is TGCGCCAGCAGCGCCGGGACAGGGGGCACTGAAGCTTTCTTT. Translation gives CASSAGTGGTEAFF.

Here the CDR3 DNA reads TGCAGCGTCATAGCGCAGGTCGCCAGGAGGAGGCCAGAGACCCAGTACTTC. This sequence encodes CSVIAQVARRRPETQYF. The V and J genes are TRBV29-1 and TRBJ2-5, with D perhaps matching TRBD2 (5 bases). The ends were cut back, 6 bases at V and 4 bases at J, with 27 bases in the middle. Germline values: CDR1 SQVTM, CDR2 ANQGSEA. This CDR3 has 17 amino acids.

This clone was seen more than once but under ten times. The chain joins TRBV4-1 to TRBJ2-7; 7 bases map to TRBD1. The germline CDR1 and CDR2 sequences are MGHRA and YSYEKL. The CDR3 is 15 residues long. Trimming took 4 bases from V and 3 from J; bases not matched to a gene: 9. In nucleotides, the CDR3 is TGCGCCAGCAGCCTACTTCCGGGACAGAGCTACGAGCAGTACTTC. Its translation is CASSLLPGQSYEQYF.

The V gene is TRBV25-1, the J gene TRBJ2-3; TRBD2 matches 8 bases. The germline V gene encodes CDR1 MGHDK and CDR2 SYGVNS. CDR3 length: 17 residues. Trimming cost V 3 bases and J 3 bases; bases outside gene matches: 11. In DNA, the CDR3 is TGTGCCAGCAGTGACATCAAAGGACTAGCTCGTACAGATACGCAGTATTTT. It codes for CASSDIKGLARTDTQYF.

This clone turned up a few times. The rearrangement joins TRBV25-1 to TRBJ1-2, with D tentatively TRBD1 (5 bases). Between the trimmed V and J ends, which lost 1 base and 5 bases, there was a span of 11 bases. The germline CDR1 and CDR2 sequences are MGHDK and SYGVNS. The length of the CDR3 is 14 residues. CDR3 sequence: CASSEWEGPYGYTF. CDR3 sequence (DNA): TGTGCCAGCAGTGAATGGGAGGGACCATATGGCTACACCTTC.

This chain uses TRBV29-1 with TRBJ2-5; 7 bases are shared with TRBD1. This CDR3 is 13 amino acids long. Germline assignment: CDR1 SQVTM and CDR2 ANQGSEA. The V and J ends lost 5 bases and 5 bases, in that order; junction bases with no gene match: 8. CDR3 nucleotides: TGCAGCGTTTCTACAGGGGTAGGGGAGACCCAGTACTTC. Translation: CSVSTGVGETQYF.

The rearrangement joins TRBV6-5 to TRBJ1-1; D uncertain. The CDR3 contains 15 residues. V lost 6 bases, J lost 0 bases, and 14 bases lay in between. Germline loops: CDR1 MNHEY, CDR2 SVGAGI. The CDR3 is CASSLVGGLNTEAFF. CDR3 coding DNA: TGTGCCAGCAGCCTTGTGGGAGGGCTGAACACTGAAGCTTTCTTT.

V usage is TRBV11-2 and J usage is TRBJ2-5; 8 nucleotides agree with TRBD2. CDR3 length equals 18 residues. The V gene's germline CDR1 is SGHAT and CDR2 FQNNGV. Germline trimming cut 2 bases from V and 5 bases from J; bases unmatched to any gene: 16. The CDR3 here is CASSLSYQGTRNMETQYF. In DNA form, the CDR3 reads TGTGCCAGCAGCTTATCCTATCAAGGGACTAGGAATATGGAGACCCAGTACTTC.

CDR3 sequence reads: CASSIVDYRADNEQFF. The DNA for the CDR3 is TGTGCCAGTAGTATAGTAGACTACAGGGCCGACAATGAGCAGTTCTTC. The chain recombines TRBV19 with TRBJ2-1; weak D call: TRBD1 (6 bases). CDR3 length: 16 amino acids. Germline V gene data show CDR1 as LNHDA and CDR2 as SQIVND (reference sequence). The V end was cut by 1 base, the J end by 5 bases, with 15 bases between.

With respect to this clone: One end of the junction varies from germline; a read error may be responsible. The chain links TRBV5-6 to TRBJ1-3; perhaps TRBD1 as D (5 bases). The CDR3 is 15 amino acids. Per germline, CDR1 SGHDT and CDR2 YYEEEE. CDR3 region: CTSSAASGHRGTIYF. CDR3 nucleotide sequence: TGTACCAGCAGCGCGGCCTCCGGACACCGAGGCACCATATATTTT.

DNA for the CDR3: TGTGCCAGCAGCTTAAGACTAGCGGGGACCCAAGAGACCCAGTACTTC. Protein product: CASSLRLAGTQETQYF. The rearrangement links TRBV11-2 to TRBJ2-5; 11 nucleotides align to TRBD2. V was clipped by 2 bases and J by 1 base; unmatched bases: 3. CDR1 SGHAT and CDR2 FQNNGV come from the germline V gene. The CDR3 consists of 16 residues. Full variable domain (rest looked up from reference TRBV11-2 and TRBJ2-5): EAGVAQSPRYKIIEKRQSVAFWCNPISGHATLYWYQQILGQGPKLLIQFQNNGVVDDSQLPKDRFSAERLKGVDSTLKIQPAKLEDSAVYLCASSLRLAGTQETQYFGPGTRLLVL.

The CDR3: CASRDRGYTDTQYF. DNA of the CDR3: TGTGCCAGCCGGGACAGGGGTTACACAGATACGCAGTATTTT. This chain connects TRBV2 to TRBJ2-3; 10 bases agree with TRBD1. Losses at the gene ends were 8 bases for V and 2 bases for J; bases not matched to a gene: 4. This CDR3 comprises 14 residues. CDR1 is SNHLY and CDR2 is FYNNEI in the germline V gene.

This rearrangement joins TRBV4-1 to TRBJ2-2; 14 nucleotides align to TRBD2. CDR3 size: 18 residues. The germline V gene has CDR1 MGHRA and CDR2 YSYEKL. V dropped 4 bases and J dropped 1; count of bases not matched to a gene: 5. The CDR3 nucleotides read TGCGCCAGCAGCCGCCCAGGACTAGCGGGGGGGAACACCGGGGAGCTGTTTTTT. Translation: CASSRPGLAGGNTGELFF.

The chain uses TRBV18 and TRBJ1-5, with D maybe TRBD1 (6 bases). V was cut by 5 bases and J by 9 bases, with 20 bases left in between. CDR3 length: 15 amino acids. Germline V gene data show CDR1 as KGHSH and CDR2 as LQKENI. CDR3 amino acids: CASSSTTDRAGPQHF. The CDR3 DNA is TGTGCCAGCTCATCTACGACGGACAGAGCCGGGCCCCAGCATTTT.